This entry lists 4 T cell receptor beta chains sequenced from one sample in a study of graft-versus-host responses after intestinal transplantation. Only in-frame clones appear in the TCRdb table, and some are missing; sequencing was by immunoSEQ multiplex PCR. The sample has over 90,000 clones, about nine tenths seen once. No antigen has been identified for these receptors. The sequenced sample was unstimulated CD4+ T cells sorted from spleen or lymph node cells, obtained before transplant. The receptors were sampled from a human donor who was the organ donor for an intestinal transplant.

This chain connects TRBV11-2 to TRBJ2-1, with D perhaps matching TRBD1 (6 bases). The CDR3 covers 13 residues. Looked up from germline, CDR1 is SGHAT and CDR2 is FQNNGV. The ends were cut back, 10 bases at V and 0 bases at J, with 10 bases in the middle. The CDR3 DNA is TGTGCCACCGGACAGTCCTCCTACAATGAGCAGTTCTTC. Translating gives CATGQSSYNEQFF.

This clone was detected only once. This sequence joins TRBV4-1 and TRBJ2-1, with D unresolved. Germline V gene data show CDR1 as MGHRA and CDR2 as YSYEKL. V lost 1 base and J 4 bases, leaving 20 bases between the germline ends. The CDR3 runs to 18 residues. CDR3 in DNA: TGCGCCAGCAGCCAAGGGTTACTATATCTGTCCCGGTACAATGAGCAGTTCTTC. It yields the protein CASSQGLLYLSRYNEQFF.

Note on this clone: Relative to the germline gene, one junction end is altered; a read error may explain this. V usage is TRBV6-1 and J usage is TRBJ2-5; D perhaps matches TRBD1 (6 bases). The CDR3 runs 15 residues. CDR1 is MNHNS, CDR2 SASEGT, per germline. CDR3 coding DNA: TGTGCCAGCAGAACTGCCGGGACAATAGTAGAGACCCGGTACTTC. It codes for CASRTAGTIVETRYF.

CDR3 nucleotides: TGTGCCAGCAGCTTAATGGGACAGGGGCCCGAAAAACTGTTTTTT. Encoded protein: CASSLMGQGPEKLFF. V is TRBV7-2 and J is TRBJ1-4; 10 bases are shared with TRBD1. Germline CDR1 SGHTA, CDR2 FQGNSA. CDR3 length equals 15 residues. V shed 2 bases, J shed 8 bases, and the junction held 5 bases outside the gene matches.